This T cell receptor (beta chain) appears in the sequencing data of a study of cytomegalovirus exposure and HLA in healthy donors. Whole-study context: The platform used for the approximately 130 validation repertoires matched that of the 666 first-cohort repertoires, a later analysis reported.

This clone was recorded only once. Its antigen is unidentified. General study points: Rare TCR sequences predominated, though certain public TCRs were found in many donors.

The assay was immunoSEQ multiplex PCR, and TCRdb's table has in-frame clones only and misses some. This sample carries approximately 130,000 clones, 70% to 90% of them seen once, and the ten largest clones take 1.5% to 2%. The CDR3 has 17 amino acids. The J gene is TRBJ2-7, the V gene TRBV21-1; the table calls TRBD2, which could not be checked here. TRBV21-1 is a listed pseudogene. This TCR was sampled from a woman aged 18-29 years in good health and CMV-seronegative. Source material: PBMCs. CDR3 amino acids: CASPITFSGTNADEQYF. The CDR3 DNA reads as TGTGCCAGCCCCATAACGTTCTCCGGGACTAACGCCGACGAGCAGTACTTC.